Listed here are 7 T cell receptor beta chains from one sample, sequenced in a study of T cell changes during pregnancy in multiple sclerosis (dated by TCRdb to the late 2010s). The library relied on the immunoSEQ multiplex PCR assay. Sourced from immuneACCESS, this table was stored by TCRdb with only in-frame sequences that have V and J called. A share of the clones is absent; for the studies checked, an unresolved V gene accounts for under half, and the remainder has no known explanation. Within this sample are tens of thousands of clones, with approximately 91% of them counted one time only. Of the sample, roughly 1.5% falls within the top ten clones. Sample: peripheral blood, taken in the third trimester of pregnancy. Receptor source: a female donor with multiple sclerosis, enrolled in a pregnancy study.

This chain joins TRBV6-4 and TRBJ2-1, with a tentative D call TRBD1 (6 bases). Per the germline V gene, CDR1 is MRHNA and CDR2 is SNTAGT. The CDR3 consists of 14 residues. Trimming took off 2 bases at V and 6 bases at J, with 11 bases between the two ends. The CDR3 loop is CASSDSTGSNEQFF. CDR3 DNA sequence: TGTGCCAGCAGTGACAGCACAGGGAGCAATGAGCAGTTCTTC.

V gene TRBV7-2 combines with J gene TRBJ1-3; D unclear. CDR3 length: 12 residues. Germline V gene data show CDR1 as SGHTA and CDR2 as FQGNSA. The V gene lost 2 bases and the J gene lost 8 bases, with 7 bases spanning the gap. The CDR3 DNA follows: TGTGCCAGCAGCTTATCAGTGGACACCATATATTTT. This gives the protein CASSLSVDTIYF.

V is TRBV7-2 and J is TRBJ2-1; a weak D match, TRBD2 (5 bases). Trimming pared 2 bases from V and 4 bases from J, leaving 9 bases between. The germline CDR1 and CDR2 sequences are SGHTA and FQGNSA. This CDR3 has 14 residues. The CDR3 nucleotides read TGTGCCAGCAGCTTAATGAGCGGTTACAATGAGCAGTTCTTC. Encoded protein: CASSLMSGYNEQFF. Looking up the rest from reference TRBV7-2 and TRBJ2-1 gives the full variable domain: GAGVSQSPSNKVTEKGKDVELRCDPISGHTALYWYRQSLGQGLEFLIYFQGNSAPDKSGLPSDRFSAERTGGSVSTLTIQRTQQEDSAVYLCASSLMSGYNEQFFGPGTRLTVL.

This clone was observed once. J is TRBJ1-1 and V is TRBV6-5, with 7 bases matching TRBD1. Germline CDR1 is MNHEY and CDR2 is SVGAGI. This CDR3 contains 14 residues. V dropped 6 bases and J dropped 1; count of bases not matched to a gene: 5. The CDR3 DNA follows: TGTGCCAGCAGACGGACAGGATCGAACACTGAAGCTTTCTTT. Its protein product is CASRRTGSNTEAFF.

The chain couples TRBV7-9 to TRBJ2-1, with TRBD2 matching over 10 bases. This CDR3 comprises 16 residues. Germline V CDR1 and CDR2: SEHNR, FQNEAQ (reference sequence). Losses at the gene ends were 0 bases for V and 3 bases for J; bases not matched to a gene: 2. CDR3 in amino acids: CASSLASGGVYNEQFF. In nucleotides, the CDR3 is TGTGCCAGCAGCTTAGCGAGCGGGGGGGTCTACAATGAGCAGTTCTTC.

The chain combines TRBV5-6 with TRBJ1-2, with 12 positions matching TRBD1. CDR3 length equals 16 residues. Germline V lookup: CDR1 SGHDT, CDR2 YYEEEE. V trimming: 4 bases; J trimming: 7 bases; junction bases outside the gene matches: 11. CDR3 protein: CASSGRDRGRSAGYTF. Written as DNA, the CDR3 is TGTGCCAGCAGCGGCCGGGACAGGGGGCGTTCGGCTGGCTACACCTTC.

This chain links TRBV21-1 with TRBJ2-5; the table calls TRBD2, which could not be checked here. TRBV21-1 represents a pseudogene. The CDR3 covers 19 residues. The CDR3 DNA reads TGTGCCAGCAGCAAACGTAGCGGGGGGGCCTCACGTCTGGAAGAGACCCAGTACTTC. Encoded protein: CASSKRSGGASRLEETQYF.